These T cell receptor beta chains were read from a single sample in a study of blood T cell repertoires in COVID-19. Some clones are missing from TCRdb's copy, which holds only in-frame ones; the method was immunoSEQ multiplex PCR. The sample holds approximately 300,000 clones, 90% seen once. Sequencing was carried out using PBMCs or T cells enriched from blood (not recorded which). The receptors here all came from a woman in her 30s who had been exposed to COVID-19. The CDR3 runs from the conserved cysteine through the conserved F or W. A D gene is named only where the DNA matches it firmly. The size entry is marked missing in some rows and otherwise reads once, few, many or a size class.

TRBD1	-	TRBV3-1/TRBV3-2	TRBJ1-1	TGTGCCAGCAGCTCAGAGGGGCAGGGGGCAGGGGCTGAAGCTTTCTTT	CASSSEGQGAGAEAFF
-	-	TRBV20-1	TRBJ1-2	TGCAGTGCTAGTGAGAGGGCAGGACCCTATGGCTACACCTTC	CSASERAGPYGYTF
-	-	TRBV5-4	TRBJ1-6	TGTGCCAGCAGCAGAGGGGGGGCGAGCTCCTATAATTCACCCCTCCACTTT	CASSRGGASSYNSPLHF
TRBD2	once	TRBV5-4	TRBJ2-5	TGTGCCAGCAGCTTGGGACTAGCGGGGGGTAGGGAGACCCAGTACTTC	CASSLGLAGGRETQYF
-	-	TRBV30	TRBJ2-5	TGTGCCTCCGCCGTCAGGGGGACCCAGTACTTC	CASAVRGTQYF
-	-	TRBV5-6	TRBJ1-3	TGTGCCAGCAGTGGGGGGTACGGAAACACCATATATTTT	CASSGGYGNTIYF
TRBD2	-	TRBV4-1	TRBJ2-7	TGCGCCAGCAGCCAAGAATCAAGCGGGGGGGCCTCAAATTACTACGAGCAGTACTTC	CASSQESSGGASNYYEQYF
-	-	TRBV12-3/TRBV12-4	TRBJ1-2	TGTGCCAGCAGTTTCACCGGTTACTATGGCTACACCTTC	CASSFTGYYGYTF
-	-	TRBV10-2	TRBJ1-4	TGCGCCAACCCCGACGGCCCAAAGCGGGAAAAACTGTTTTTT	CANPDGPKREKLFF
-	-	TRBV18	TRBJ2-7	TGTGCCAGCTCCCTCTCCGCCGGCGGATTGGCCTACGAGCAGTACTTC	CASSLSAGGLAYEQYF
TRBD2	-	TRBV6-2/TRBV6-3	TRBJ2-2	TGTGCCAGCAGTAAGGGATTTCGGGGGGGCCGTGGCGGGGAGCTGTTTTTT	CASSKGFRGGRGGELFF
-	-	TRBV2	TRBJ1-2	TGTGCCAGCAGTGAGGGGTCCGCGGGGTATGGCTACACCTTC	CASSEGSAGYGYTF
TRBD1	-	TRBV6-6	TRBJ2-2	TGTGCCAGCAGTATACGACAGGGCCCCGGGGAGCTGTTTTTT	CASSIRQGPGELFF
-	-	TRBV2	TRBJ1-3	TGTGCCAGCAGTGAGACGAGGATTAACTCTGGAAACACCATATATTTT	CASSETRINSGNTIYF
-	-	TRBV9	TRBJ1-2	TGTGCCAGCAGCGTAGGGGGAGGAGATGGCTACACCTTC	CASSVGGGDGYTF
TRBD1	-	TRBV19	TRBJ1-2	TGTGCCAGTTCGACCGGGACAGGTTATGGCTACACCTTC	CASSTGTGYGYTF
TRBD1	-	TRBV28	TRBJ1-5	TGTGCCAGCAGTCGGACAGGGTGGAATCAGCCCCAGCATTTT	CASSRTGWNQPQHF
TRBD2	-	TRBV5-1	TRBJ2-1	TGCGCCAGCAGCTCGAGACTAGCGGGGGGGAACAATGAGCAGTTCTTC	CASSSRLAGGNNEQFF
TRBD2	-	TRBV6-2/TRBV6-3	TRBJ2-1	TGTGCCAGCAGTTACTTCGGACTAGCGGGGAGTATTATAAACAATGAGCAGTTCTTC	CASSYFGLAGSIINNEQFF
-	-	TRBV18	TRBJ1-5	TGTGCCAGCTCCCCGGTGGGCAATCAGCCCCAGCATTTT	CASSPVGNQPQHF
TRBD2	-	TRBV10-3	TRBJ2-1	TGTGCCATCAGTGCTCCCAGCGGGGGGGCCTACAATGAGCAGTTCTTC	CAISAPSGGAYNEQFF
TRBD1	-	TRBV5-1	TRBJ1-4	TGCGCCAGCAGCTTGGAACAGGGGGCGTATGAAAAACTGTTTTTT	CASSLEQGAYEKLFF
TRBD1	-	TRBV18	TRBJ2-7	TGTGCCAGCTCACCACCCGGGACAGGGGGCGACGTCTACGAGCAGTACTTC	CASSPPGTGGDVYEQYF
TRBD2	-	TRBV11-2	TRBJ2-1	TGTGCCAGCAGCATAGGAAGCGGGGGATTCTACAATGAGCAGTTCTTC	CASSIGSGGFYNEQFF
-	-	TRBV5-4	TRBJ2-3	TGTGCCAGCAGCGAGATGGGGCGCGGCACAGATACGCAGTATTTT	CASSEMGRGTDTQYF
-	-	TRBV7-2	TRBJ1-4	TGTGCCAGCAGCTCGAGGACTAATGAAAAACTGTTTTTT	CASSSRTNEKLFF
-	-	TRBV5-4	TRBJ2-7	TGTGCCAGCAGCCTCGGGGAGAGCTACGAGCAGTACTTC	CASSLGESYEQYF
-	-	TRBV29-1	TRBJ2-7	TGCAGCGTTGAAGATGAACAGAAACAGTACTTC	CSVEDEQKQYF
-	-	TRBV6-5	TRBJ1-5	TGTGCCAGCAGTCCCAGGGGTCTGGGCAATCAGCCCCAGCATTTT	CASSPRGLGNQPQHF
-	-	TRBV5-4	TRBJ2-5	TGTGCCAGCAGCTTCCACCCGACAGGGAGGAAAGAGACCCAGTACTTC	CASSFHPTGRKETQYF
-	-	TRBV21-1	TRBJ2-7	TGTGCCAGCAGCAAATTATACTACGAGCAGTACTTC	CASSKLYYEQYF
-	-	TRBV5-4	TRBJ1-1	TGTGCCAGCAGCTTGGCCGGGGTGGAGGGGACTGAAGCTTTCTTT	CASSLAGVEGTEAFF
TRBD2	-	TRBV7-7	TRBJ2-5	TGTGCCAGCAGCTTGGTAGCGGGGGGTCAAGAGACCCAGTACTTC	CASSLVAGGQETQYF
-	-	TRBV6-5	TRBJ2-3	TGTGCCAGCAGTCCAAGACTCCTACCCGCAGATACGCAGTATTTT	CASSPRLLPADTQYF
TRBD2	-	TRBV27	TRBJ2-5	TGTGCCAGTTGGGGAGGGGCCCGCCAAGAGACCCAGTACTTC	CASWGGARQETQYF
TRBD1	-	TRBV15	TRBJ1-4	TGTGCCACCAGCAGAGATAAGGACAGGAGCGAAAAACTGTTTTTT	CATSRDKDRSEKLFF
-	once	TRBV27	TRBJ1-2	TGTGCCAGCACCAACCTGCGGGCCCGTGGAAACTATGGCTACACCTTC	CASTNLRARGNYGYTF
TRBD1	-	TRBV5-1	TRBJ1-1	TGCGCCAGCAGCGGGGGGACAGGGAACACTGAAGCTTTCTTT	CASSGGTGNTEAFF
TRBD2	-	TRBV24-1	TRBJ2-1	TGTGCCACCAGTGACTCGACTAGCGGGATCTACAATGAGCAGTTCTTC	CATSDSTSGIYNEQFF
-	once	TRBV6-6	TRBJ2-2	TGTGCCAGCAGTAATGAGATTAACACCGGGGAGCTGTTTTTT	CASSNEINTGELFF
TRBD2	-	TRBV5-4	TRBJ2-3	TGTGCCAGCAGCTTGGCGGCGGGGGGCCGTGGCACAGATACGCAGTATTTT	CASSLAAGGRGTDTQYF
-	-	TRBV6-1	TRBJ1-2	TGTGCCAGCAGTGAGATCGCGGCAGTCTATGGCTACACCTTC	CASSEIAAVYGYTF